This TCR beta chain was recorded in a study of blood T cell repertoires in COVID-19. For the study at large: The United States, Italy and Spain supplied acute and convalescent COVID-19 samples. T cells, B-cell-depleted T cells, or PBMCs provided the cDNA or gDNA that served as material.

Germline CDR1 is LGHNA and CDR2 is YNFKEQ. CDR3 length: 15 amino acids. Trimming took 4 bases from V and 7 from J; bases not matched to a gene: 11. Original processing methods: Scientists estimated how many nucleated cells there were by amplifying reference gene primers. Generated by immunoSEQ multiplex PCR, the TCRdb table keeps only in-frame clones and is missing some. V and J calls and clone size are given by that table; D and trimming were obtained from the DNA. The sample includes about 190,000 clones, under 80% seen only once; the top ten take approximately 15%. This clonotype was sampled from a man in his forties or fifties who had recovered from COVID-19. The J gene is TRBJ1-2, the V gene TRBV4-2, with TRBD1 identical over 8 bases. The sample comprised peripheral blood. The CDR3 protein is CASSPSRQGWAGYTF. CDR3 nucleotide sequence: TGTGCCAGCAGCCCAAGCAGACAGGGGTGGGCTGGCTACACCTTC.